This T cell receptor beta chain was obtained from a study of monozygotic twins with inflammatory bowel disease. The study's findings and limits: Relative to healthy twins, IBD patients had fewer clonotypes in common with others, a gap that was especially apparent with disease activity. There was no way to distinguish the different T cell subtypes.

Reanalyzing the 5' RACE reads, TCRdb keeps one entry per CDR3 protein, without DNA. The sample table sets out approximately 85,000 distinct CDR3 sequences. Concerning this clonotype itself: The antigen is unknown.

The CDR3 is made up of 15 amino acids. This chain joins TRBV21-1 and TRBJ1-2; TCRdb's D gene call, TRBD1, goes unchecked for lack of DNA. TRBV21-1 is described as a pseudogene. The sequence derives from a human donor with ulcerative colitis or Crohn's disease, or a healthy co-twin of an affected twin (not recorded which). The specimen sequenced was blood. The CDR3 loop is CASSKVTGIRAGYTF.